Listed here are 24 T cell receptor beta chains from one sample, sequenced in a study of blood T cell repertoires in COVID-19. Using immunoSEQ multiplex PCR, the repertoire was profiled, and TCRdb retains in-frame clones only, with some absent. The sample lists 150,000 to 200,000 clones, roughly nine tenths occurring once. Sample: peripheral blood. The receptors derive from a man in his sixties with active or convalescent COVID-19.

This clone came up once. This chain joins TRBV3-1 (or the pseudogene TRBV3-2) and TRBJ1-4; 10 nucleotides match TRBD1. The V gene end was trimmed by 0 bases and the J gene end by 0 bases; junction bases not matched to a gene: 4. Germline lookup yields CDR1 LGHDT and CDR2 YNNKEL (reference sequence). CDR3 size: 18 residues. CDR3 protein: CASSQDRDRGATNEKLFF. In nucleotides, the CDR3 is TGTGCCAGCAGCCAAGACCGGGACAGGGGCGCAACTAATGAAAAACTGTTTTTT.

The V gene is TRBV24-1, the J gene TRBJ2-1, with 7 nucleotides matching TRBD2. The CDR3 is 17 amino acids. Per germline, CDR1 KGHDR and CDR2 SFDVKD. The junction had 10 bases not matched to a gene; V was cut back by 3 bases and J by 3 bases. CDR3 in DNA: TGTGCCACCAGTGATCCCCAACGGGGGGTAGACTACAATGAGCAGTTCTTC. Its translation: CATSDPQRGVDYNEQFF.

The chain couples TRBV2 to TRBJ1-2; tentatively, D is TRBD1 (5 bases). CDR1 and CDR2 (germline): SNHLY, FYNNEI. The CDR3 extends over 14 amino acids. Trimming left V 9 bases short and J 2 bases short, with 16 bases between. The CDR3 here is CARRPRAGNYGYTF. The CDR3 bases are TGTGCCAGAAGACCCAGGGCCGGGAACTATGGCTACACCTTC.

The chain couples TRBV25-1 to TRBJ2-5; a weak D match, TRBD2 (7 bases). From germline, CDR1 is MGHDK and CDR2 SYGVNS. V lost 8 bases to trimming and J lost 5 bases, with 15 bases between them. This CDR3 has 13 residues. In nucleotides, the CDR3 is TGTGCCAGCGGGGGGGACATAGGGGAGACCCAGTACTTC. Its translation is CASGGDIGETQYF.

The rearrangement joins TRBV7-2 to TRBJ2-3, with D possibly being TRBD2 (5 bases). CDR1 and CDR2 from the germline V gene are SGHTA and FQGNSA. The CDR3 is 13 residues long. The V and J ends lost 1 base and 11 bases respectively, with 13 bases between them. CDR3 sequence (DNA): TGTGCCAGCAGCTTAGATCGTCCGGCGGGGCAGTATTTT. This gives the protein CASSLDRPAGQYF.

The V and J genes are TRBV4-1 and TRBJ2-1, with 9 bases matching TRBD2. The CDR3 covers 19 residues. Germline V gene lookup returns CDR1 MGHRA and CDR2 YSYEKL. V was pared by 3 bases and J by 4 bases, with 16 bases of the junction left unmatched. The CDR3 DNA reads as TGCGCCAGCAGCCAGTACTGGGGGCTAGCGGGGACTAGTTACAATGAGCAGTTCTTC. Its translation is CASSQYWGLAGTSYNEQFF.

A single count supports this clone. The chain couples TRBV5-1 to TRBJ1-4; 9 positions match TRBD1. V shed 0 bases, J shed 0 bases, and the junction held 3 bases outside the gene matches. The CDR3 runs to 17 residues. CDR1 and CDR2 (germline): SGHRS, YFSETQ. This CDR3 reads CASSLGTGVATNEKLFF. CDR3 in DNA: TGCGCCAGCAGCTTGGGGACAGGGGTGGCAACTAATGAAAAACTGTTTTTT.

About this clone: Germline is not matched at one junction end, which may reflect a read error. This chain connects TRBV6-5 to TRBJ1-3; no definite D call. CDR1 and CDR2 from the germline V gene are MNHEY and SVGAGI. The CDR3 runs 13 residues. The CDR3: CASTPPHGDTIYF. In nucleotides, the CDR3 is TGTGCCAGCACCCCGCCCCATGGAGACACCATATATTTT.

The V call is TRBV24-1, the J call TRBJ1-2; TRBD1 matches at 8 bases. Germline lookup yields CDR1 KGHDR and CDR2 SFDVKD. The CDR3 runs 15 residues. Trimming cost V 3 bases and J 10 bases; bases outside gene matches: 12. The CDR3 loop reads CATSDRQGRVRDYTF. CDR3 bases: TGTGCCACCAGTGATAGACAGGGGAGGGTGCGTGACTACACCTTC.

This chain uses TRBV7-2 with TRBJ1-5; D is ambiguous. This CDR3 is built from 14 residues. Germline V gives CDR1 SGHTA, CDR2 FQGNSA. V was cut by 2 bases and J by 8 bases, with 13 bases left in between. In nucleotides, the CDR3 is TGTGCCAGCAGCTTAATGGGCGACACGGAGCCCCAGCATTTT. It yields the protein CASSLMGDTEPQHF. The full variable domain, in which reference TRBV7-2 and TRBJ1-5 provide the parts outside the CDR3, is GAGVSQSPSNKVTEKGKDVELRCDPISGHTALYWYRQSLGQGLEFLIYFQGNSAPDKSGLPSDRFSAERTGGSVSTLTIQRTQQEDSAVYLCASSLMGDTEPQHFGDGTRLSIL.

The chain recombines TRBV5-1 with TRBJ2-7; 9 bases are shared with TRBD1. Germline CDR1 SGHRS, CDR2 YFSETQ. Germline trimming cut 3 bases from V and 6 bases from J; bases unmatched to any gene: 7. The CDR3 totals 14 residues. The CDR3 DNA is TGCGCCAGCAGCTCCCCCGGGACAGGGTTCGAGCAGTACTTC. It specifies CASSSPGTGFEQYF.

The chain has TRBV3-1 (or the pseudogene TRBV3-2) and TRBJ1-2, with TRBD1 matching 8 bases. Germline loops: CDR1 LGHDT, CDR2 YNNKEL (reference sequence). Germline trimming cut 3 bases from V and 7 bases from J; bases unmatched to any gene: 7. The CDR3 consists of 14 residues. In DNA, the CDR3 is TGTGCCAGCAGCCATCAGGGGGCGCCGAGTGGCTACACCTTC. It yields the protein CASSHQGAPSGYTF.

This clone showed up just a few times. The genes are TRBV2 and TRBJ2-1, with 9 bases aligning to TRBD1. The V gene end was trimmed by 7 bases and the J gene end by 10 bases; junction bases not matched to a gene: 8. Germline lookup yields CDR1 SNHLY and CDR2 FYNNEI. The CDR3 covers 13 residues. The CDR3, as DNA: TGTGCCAGCACTCGGACAGGGGTCGGGGAGCAGTTCTTC. It encodes CASTRTGVGEQFF.

The chain uses TRBV24-1 and TRBJ1-1; 7 bases map to TRBD1. Germline values: CDR1 KGHDR, CDR2 SFDVKD. The CDR3 runs to 14 residues. With V trimmed by 2 bases and J by 5 bases, 4 bases remained unmatched. This CDR3 is CATSDSQGGTEAFF. CDR3 DNA sequence: TGTGCCACCAGTGATTCGCAGGGGGGTACTGAAGCTTTCTTT.

The chain carries TRBV18 and TRBJ1-4; D not certain. Germline CDR1 reads KGHSH; CDR2 reads LQKENI. This CDR3 contains 17 residues. V was cut by 3 bases and J by 0 bases, with 14 bases left in between. The CDR3 coding sequence is TGTGCCAGCTCACCTGCAGTGAAAATTGCAACTAATGAAAAACTGTTTTTT. Its protein product is CASSPAVKIATNEKLFF.

The chain employs TRBV2 and TRBJ2-4; possibly TRBD1 for D (6 bases). This CDR3 comprises 13 residues. With 2 bases removed from V and 9 bases from J, the gap between germline ends came to 11 bases. Germline V gene lookup returns CDR1 SNHLY and CDR2 FYNNEI. As DNA, the CDR3 is TGTGCCAGCAGTGAAAGTAAAGGGGGCATTCAGTACTTC. It is translated as CASSESKGGIQYF. The whole variable domain, remainder taken from reference TRBV2 and TRBJ2-4, is EPEVTQTPSHQVTQMGQEVILRCVPISNHLYFYWYRQILGQKVEFLVSFYNNEISEKSEIFDDQFSVERPDGSNFTLKIRSTKLEDSAMYFCASSESKGGIQYFGAGTRLSVL.

V and J are TRBV27 and TRBJ2-1; 14 nucleotides line up with TRBD2. Trimming removed 4 bases from V and 8 bases from J; junction bases left unmatched: 10. Germline assignment: CDR1 MNHEY and CDR2 SMNVEV (reference sequence). The CDR3 loop spans 17 amino acids. CDR3 bases: TGTGCCAGCAGTTCGGACCTGACTAGCGGGGGGGCGCATGAGCAGTTCTTC. Amino acids: CASSSDLTSGGAHEQFF.

The sample holds one count of this clone. This chain uses TRBV24-1 with TRBJ2-2; maybe TRBD2 (7 bases). The length of the CDR3 is 19 residues. Per germline, CDR1 KGHDR and CDR2 SFDVKD. Trimming took off 2 bases at V and 4 bases at J, with 22 bases between the two ends. Written as DNA, the CDR3 is TGTGCCACCAGTGATTCCACCCGGGGGGCAGGGGTTACCACCGGGGAGCTGTTTTTT. Its translation: CATSDSTRGAGVTTGELFF.

The chain carries TRBV3-1 (or the pseudogene TRBV3-2) and TRBJ1-2, with D perhaps matching TRBD1 (6 bases). V lost 3 bases and J lost 7, with 9 bases in between. This CDR3 has 12 amino acids. Per the germline V gene, CDR1 is LGHDT and CDR2 is YNNKEL (reference sequence). This CDR3 reads CASSHRQVGYTF. Here the CDR3 DNA reads TGTGCCAGCAGCCACAGACAGGTTGGCTACACCTTC.

This chain links TRBV6-6 with TRBJ1-1, with 8 positions matching TRBD1. The J segment lost 3 bases and the V segment lost 4 bases, leaving 4 bases of the junction unmatched. Germline values: CDR1 MNHNY, CDR2 SVGAGI (reference sequence). The CDR3 sequence is 14 residues long. CDR3 amino acids: CASSSQGVDTEAFF. CDR3 bases: TGTGCCAGCAGTTCACAGGGGGTTGACACTGAAGCTTTCTTT.

This clone was found once. V gene TRBV9 combines with J gene TRBJ1-4, with a weak D call TRBD1 (6 bases). The CDR3 sequence is 14 residues long. V dropped 3 bases and J dropped 8 bases, with 14 bases sitting between them. Germline V CDR1 and CDR2: SGDLS, YYNGEE. Written as DNA, the CDR3 is TGTGCCAGCAGCGCCGACCCAGGGGAGGAAAAACTGTTTTTT. Translation gives CASSADPGEEKLFF.

The table lists this clone with a count of one. The chain couples TRBV3-1 (or the pseudogene TRBV3-2) to TRBJ2-1, with D tentatively TRBD1 (6 bases). CDR1 is LGHDT, CDR2 YNNKEL, per germline (reference sequence). V shed 8 bases and J shed 5 bases, with 16 bases lying between them. CDR3 size: 14 residues. In DNA, the CDR3 is TGTGCCAGCGGACGCCGGGACACCGACAATGAGCAGTTCTTC. Its translation is CASGRRDTDNEQFF.

The chain combines TRBV5-5 with TRBJ1-2; D gene ambiguous. Trimming took off 4 bases at V and 0 bases at J, with 4 bases between the two ends. This CDR3 is 12 amino acids long. Germline V gene data show CDR1 as SGHKS and CDR2 as YYEKEE (reference sequence). CDR3 sequence: CASSPPNYGYTF. Written as DNA, the CDR3 is TGTGCCAGCAGCCCTCCTAACTATGGCTACACCTTC.

This chain connects TRBV9 to TRBJ2-1; D may be TRBD2 (6 bases). CDR3 size: 12 residues. V gave up 3 bases and J gave up 6 bases, with 7 bases separating them. In germline, CDR1 is SGDLS, CDR2 YYNGEE. CDR3 residues: CASSGSGNEQFF. CDR3 DNA sequence: TGTGCCAGCAGCGGTAGCGGCAATGAGCAGTTCTTC.